This T cell receptor (beta chain) was captured by sequencing in a study of cytomegalovirus exposure and HLA in healthy donors. The overall study: According to later analysis, the same platform produced the roughly 130 validation and approximately 630 first-cohort repertoires.

Profiled with immunoSEQ multiplex PCR; TCRdb holds only in-frame clones, not every one. The table records about 160,000 clones, roughly nine tenths of them present only once. Sequencing was carried out using PBMCs. The source of this sequence is a woman aged 25 to 39 in good health and CMV-seronegative.

The CDR3 DNA reads as TGTGCCAGTAGTATATCCGGACAGCCCTACGAGCAGTACTTC. Its protein product is CASSISGQPYEQYF. V is TRBV19 and J is TRBJ2-7; D is possibly TRBD1 (6 bases). The ends were cut back, 2 bases at V and 2 bases at J, with 10 bases in the middle. CDR1 and CDR2 from the germline V gene are LNHDA and SQIVND (reference sequence). CDR3 length equals 14 residues.